This T cell receptor beta chain was profiled in a study of T-cell reconstitution after alpha-beta-depleted transplantation in children. CDR1 is SEHNR, CDR2 FQNEAQ, per germline (reference sequence). The V and J ends lost 8 bases and 4 bases respectively, with 17 bases between them. The CDR3 is 14 residues long. In this sample, this clonotype turned up a few times. Unique molecular identifiers were incorporated into the prepared TCRbeta library. TCRdb processed the PCR reads anew with MiXCR; each CDR3 protein has one entry. Altogether around 340,000 distinct CDR3 sequences are present, about an eighth being singletons, with the ten largest covering roughly 4.3%.

The source was PBMCs, collected from the stem cell graft. The chain is built from TRBV7-9 and TRBJ1-1; D uncertain. The TCR originated in a human donor who donated a stem cell graft to a child with Fanconi anemia. CDR3 region: CASGMLGGGTEAFF. The CDR3 nucleotides are TGTGCCAGCGGCATGTTGGGAGGAGGCACTGAAGCTTTCTTT.